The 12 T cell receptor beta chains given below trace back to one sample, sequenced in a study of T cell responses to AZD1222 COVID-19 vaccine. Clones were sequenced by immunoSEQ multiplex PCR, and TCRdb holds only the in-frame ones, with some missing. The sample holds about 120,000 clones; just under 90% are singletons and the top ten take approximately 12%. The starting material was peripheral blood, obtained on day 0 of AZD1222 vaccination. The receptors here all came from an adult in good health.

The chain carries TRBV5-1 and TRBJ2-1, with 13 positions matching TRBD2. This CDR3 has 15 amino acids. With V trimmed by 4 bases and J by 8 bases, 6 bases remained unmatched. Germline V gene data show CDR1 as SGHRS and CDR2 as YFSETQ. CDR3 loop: CASSRGLAGRDEQFF. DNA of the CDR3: TGCGCCAGCAGCAGGGGACTAGCGGGAAGAGATGAGCAGTTCTTC.

Here the CDR3 reads CASSGDATEAFF. The DNA of the CDR3 is TGTGCCAGCAGTGGTGATGCCACTGAAGCTTTCTTT. This rearrangement joins TRBV2 to TRBJ1-1, with unresolved D. The germline V gene encodes CDR1 SNHLY and CDR2 FYNNEI. The V end lost 4 bases, the J end lost 4 bases, and 7 bases lay between the germline ends. The CDR3 runs 12 residues.

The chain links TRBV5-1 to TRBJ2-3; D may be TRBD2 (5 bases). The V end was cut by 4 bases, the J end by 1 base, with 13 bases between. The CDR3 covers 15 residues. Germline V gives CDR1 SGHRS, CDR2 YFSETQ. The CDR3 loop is CASSHTSVGTDTQYF. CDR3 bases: TGCGCCAGCAGCCACACTAGTGTCGGCACAGATACGCAGTATTTT.

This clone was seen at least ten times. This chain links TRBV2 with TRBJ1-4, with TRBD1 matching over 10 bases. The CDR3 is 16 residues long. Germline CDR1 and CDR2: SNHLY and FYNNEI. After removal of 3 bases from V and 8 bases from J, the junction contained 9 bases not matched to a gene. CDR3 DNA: TGTGCCAGCAGTGATGGATCTGGGACAGGGGCGGAAAAACTGTTTTTT. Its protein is CASSDGSGTGAEKLFF.

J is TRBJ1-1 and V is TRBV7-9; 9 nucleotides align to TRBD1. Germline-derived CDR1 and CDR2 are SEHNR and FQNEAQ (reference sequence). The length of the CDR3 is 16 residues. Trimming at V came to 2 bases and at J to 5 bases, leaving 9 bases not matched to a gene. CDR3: CASSLWGTGRETEAFF. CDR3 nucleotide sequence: TGTGCCAGCAGCTTATGGGGGACAGGGAGGGAGACTGAAGCTTTCTTT. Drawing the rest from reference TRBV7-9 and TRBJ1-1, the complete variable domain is DTGVSQNPRHKITKRGQNVTFRCDPISEHNRLYWYRQTLGQGPEFLTYFQNEAQLEKSRLLSDRFSAERPKGSFSTLEIQRTEQGDSAMYLCASSLWGTGRETEAFFGQGTRLTVV.

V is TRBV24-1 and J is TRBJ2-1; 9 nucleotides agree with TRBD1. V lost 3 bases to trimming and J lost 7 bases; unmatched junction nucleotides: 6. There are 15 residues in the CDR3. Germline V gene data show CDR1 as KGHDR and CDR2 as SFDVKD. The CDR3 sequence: CATSDPGQGRNEQFF. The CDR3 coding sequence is TGTGCCACCAGTGATCCGGGACAGGGACGAAATGAGCAGTTCTTC.

The CDR3 DNA reads as TGTGCCAGCATCGAGAGAGGGGCGGCGTCCCCCTATGGCTACACCTTC. Protein product: CASIERGAASPYGYTF. This rearrangement joins TRBV28 to TRBJ1-2; D perhaps matches TRBD1 (5 bases). V lost 7 bases, J lost 4 bases, and 22 bases lay in between. CDR1 is MDHEN and CDR2 is SYDVKM in the germline V gene. The CDR3 spans 16 residues.

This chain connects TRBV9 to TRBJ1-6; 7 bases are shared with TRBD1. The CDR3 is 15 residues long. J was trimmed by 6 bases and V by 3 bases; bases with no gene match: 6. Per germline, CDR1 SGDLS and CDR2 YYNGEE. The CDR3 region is CASSAQGQLNSPLHF. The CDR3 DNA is TGTGCCAGCAGCGCCCAGGGACAGCTTAATTCACCCCTCCACTTT.

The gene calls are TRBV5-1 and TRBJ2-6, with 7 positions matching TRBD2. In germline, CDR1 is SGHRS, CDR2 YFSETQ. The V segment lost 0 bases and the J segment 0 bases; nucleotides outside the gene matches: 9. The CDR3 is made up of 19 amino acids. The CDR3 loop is CASSLAGGTHVSGANVLTF. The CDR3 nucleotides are TGCGCCAGCAGCTTGGCCGGGGGGACGCACGTCTCTGGGGCCAACGTCCTGACTTTC.

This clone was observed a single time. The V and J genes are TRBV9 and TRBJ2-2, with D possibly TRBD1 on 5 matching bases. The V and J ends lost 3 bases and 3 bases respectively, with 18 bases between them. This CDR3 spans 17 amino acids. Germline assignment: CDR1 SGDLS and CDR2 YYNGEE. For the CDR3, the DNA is TGTGCCAGCAGCGCCTCAGGGTTTGCTGCCGACACCGGGGAGCTGTTTTTT. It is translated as CASSASGFAADTGELFF.

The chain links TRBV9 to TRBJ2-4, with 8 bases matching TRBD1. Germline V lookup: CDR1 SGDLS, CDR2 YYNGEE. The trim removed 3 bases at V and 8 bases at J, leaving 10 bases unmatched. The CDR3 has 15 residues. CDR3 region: CASSAAPGGMDIQYF. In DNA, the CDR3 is TGTGCCAGCAGCGCCGCACCAGGGGGCATGGACATTCAGTACTTC.

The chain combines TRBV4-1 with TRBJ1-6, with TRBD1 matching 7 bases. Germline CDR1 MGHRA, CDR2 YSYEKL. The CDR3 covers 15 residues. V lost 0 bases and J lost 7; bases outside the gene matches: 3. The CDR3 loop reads CASSQERGRNSPLHF. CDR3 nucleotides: TGCGCCAGCAGCCAAGAAAGGGGGCGGAATTCACCCCTCCACTTT.